A single sample gave rise to the 2 T cell receptor beta chains below, sequenced in a study of control samples from healthy donors and cancer patients. Here immunoSEQ multiplex PCR was the method, and the copy in TCRdb shows in-frame clones only, minus some. The sample has approximately 190,000 clones; approximately 91% are singletons. Input material: blood. The source of these receptors is a man aged 25-45 years in good health.

This chain uses TRBV19 with TRBJ2-1; TRBD2 agrees at 11 bases. Looked up from germline, CDR1 is LNHDA and CDR2 is SQIVND (reference sequence). The CDR3 has 17 amino acids. V dropped 7 bases and J dropped 4; count of bases not matched to a gene: 12. CDR3 bases: TGTGCCAGTACCCTTACTAGCGGGGGCCTGGTGTACAATGAGCAGTTCTTC. Encoded protein: CASTLTSGGLVYNEQFF.

The chain couples TRBV5-8 to TRBJ1-2; D call uncertain. Trimming shortened V by 2 bases and J by 4 bases, and 15 bases separated the two germline ends. CDR1 is SGHTS, CDR2 YDEGEE, per germline. The CDR3 totals 15 residues. DNA for the CDR3: TGTGCCAGCAGCTTATCGGCGGGTTCCGTCTATGGCTACACCTTC. It yields the protein CASSLSAGSVYGYTF.